Following are 9 T cell receptor beta chains from one sample sequenced in a study of blood T cell repertoires in COVID-19. Using immunoSEQ multiplex PCR, the repertoire was profiled, and TCRdb retains in-frame clones only, with some absent. Altogether roughly 400,000 clones are present, about 87% being singletons, with the ten largest covering 10%. The sample was PBMCs or T cells enriched from blood (not recorded which). These receptor sequences come from a woman in her fifties or sixties who had recovered from COVID-19.

The chain carries TRBV19 and TRBJ1-5, with a weak D call TRBD1 (5 bases). The CDR3 covers 11 residues. V lost 11 bases to trimming and J lost 5 bases, with 10 bases between them. Germline values: CDR1 LNHDA, CDR2 SQIVND (reference sequence). CDR3 bases: TGTGCCGTCGGGGGGTATCAGCCCCAGCATTTT. Translated, it gives CAVGGYQPQHF. The whole variable domain, remainder taken from reference TRBV19 and TRBJ1-5, is DGGITQSPKYLFRKEGQNVTLSCEQNLNHDAMYWYRQDPGQGLRLIYYSQIVNDFQKGDIAEGYSVSREKKESFPLTVTSAQKNPTAFYLCAVGGYQPQHFGDGTRLSIL.

This chain connects TRBV9 to TRBJ2-3; possible D gene TRBD1, 6 bases. Per the germline V gene, CDR1 is SGDLS and CDR2 is YYNGEE. V was clipped by 2 bases and J by 8 bases, with 18 bases between them. CDR3 length: 15 amino acids. CDR3 protein: CASSVWQGMSGTQYF. CDR3 bases: TGTGCCAGCAGCGTGTGGCAGGGGATGAGCGGTACGCAGTATTTT.

The genes are TRBV7-9 and TRBJ1-4; D gene unclear. CDR1 is SEHNR, CDR2 FQNEAQ, per germline (reference sequence). V lost 4 bases, J lost 3 bases, and 9 bases lay in between. The CDR3 spans 14 residues. DNA of the CDR3: TGTGCCAGCAGCTCCCTGGAGGCTAATGAAAAACTGTTTTTT. Translation: CASSSLEANEKLFF. The full variable domain, with the rest looked up from reference TRBV7-9 and TRBJ1-4, is DTGVSQNPRHKITKRGQNVTFRCDPISEHNRLYWYRQTLGQGPEFLTYFQNEAQLEKSRLLSDRFSAERPKGSFSTLEIQRTEQGDSAMYLCASSSLEANEKLFFGSGTQLSVL.

The chain combines TRBV3-1 (or the pseudogene TRBV3-2) with TRBJ2-3, with 11 bases aligning to TRBD2. The CDR3 covers 16 residues. With 0 bases clipped from V and 6 bases from J, the junction kept 5 bases outside the gene matches. Germline V gene data show CDR1 as LGHDT and CDR2 as YNNKEL (reference sequence). The chain's CDR3 is CASSQDATSGADTQYF. DNA of the CDR3: TGTGCCAGCAGCCAAGATGCGACTAGCGGGGCGGATACGCAGTATTTT.

The genes are TRBV5-1 and TRBJ1-2, with 10 bases fitting TRBD1. CDR3 length equals 14 residues. Germline CDR1 SGHRS, CDR2 YFSETQ. The V and J ends lost 2 bases and 7 bases, in that order; junction bases with no gene match: 5. DNA of the CDR3: TGCGCCAGCAGCTTAGGACAGGGGGGACGTGGCTACACCTTC. Amino acids: CASSLGQGGRGYTF.

This chain connects TRBV6-2 or TRBV6-3 to TRBJ1-4; 9 bases match TRBD1. Unmatched junction bases numbered 2, after V lost 2 bases and J lost 10 bases. Germline-derived CDR1 and CDR2 are MNHEY and SVGEGT. There are 13 residues in the CDR3. This CDR3 is CASSYRDRVKLFF. CDR3 DNA sequence: TGTGCCAGCAGTTACCGGGACAGGGTAAAACTGTTTTTT.

This sequence joins TRBV3-1 (or the pseudogene TRBV3-2) and TRBJ1-2; the D is unclear. From germline, CDR1 is LGHDT and CDR2 YNNKEL (reference sequence). V lost 0 bases to trimming and J lost 4 bases, with 9 bases between them. The CDR3 is 14 residues long. CDR3 residues: CASSQDSPSYGYTF. The CDR3 nucleotides read TGTGCCAGCAGCCAAGATTCCCCGAGCTATGGCTACACCTTC.

The chain links TRBV7-6 to TRBJ1-3, with 9 bases fitting TRBD1. J was trimmed by 2 bases and V by 2 bases; bases with no gene match: 13. The CDR3 is 19 residues long. The germline V gene encodes CDR1 SGHVS and CDR2 FNYEAQ. The CDR3 is CASSLPLGTGSLAGNTIYF. CDR3 DNA: TGTGCCAGCAGCTTACCCCTCGGGACAGGGAGCCTTGCTGGAAACACCATATATTTT.

This rearrangement joins TRBV7-9 to TRBJ1-2, with D possibly matching TRBD1 (5 bases). The CDR3 runs 14 residues. Looked up from germline, CDR1 is SEHNR and CDR2 is FQNEAQ (reference sequence). V lost 1 base and J 7 bases, leaving 13 bases between the germline ends. DNA for the CDR3: TGTGCCAGCAGCTTAGTGTGGCAGGGCAGTGGCTACACCTTC. Its protein product is CASSLVWQGSGYTF.